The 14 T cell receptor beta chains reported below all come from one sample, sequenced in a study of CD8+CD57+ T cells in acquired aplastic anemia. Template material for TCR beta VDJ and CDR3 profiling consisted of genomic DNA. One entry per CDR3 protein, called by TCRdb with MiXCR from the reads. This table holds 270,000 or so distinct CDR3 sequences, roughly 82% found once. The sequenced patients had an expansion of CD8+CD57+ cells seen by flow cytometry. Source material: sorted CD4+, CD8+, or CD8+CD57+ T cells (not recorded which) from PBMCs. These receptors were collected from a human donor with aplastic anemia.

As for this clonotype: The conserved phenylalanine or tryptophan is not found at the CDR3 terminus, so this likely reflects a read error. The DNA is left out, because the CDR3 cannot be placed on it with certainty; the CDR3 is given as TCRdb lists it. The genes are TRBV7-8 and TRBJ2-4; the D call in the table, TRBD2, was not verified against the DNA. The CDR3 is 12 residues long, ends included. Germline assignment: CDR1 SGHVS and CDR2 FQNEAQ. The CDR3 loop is CASRGAGSTQTQ.

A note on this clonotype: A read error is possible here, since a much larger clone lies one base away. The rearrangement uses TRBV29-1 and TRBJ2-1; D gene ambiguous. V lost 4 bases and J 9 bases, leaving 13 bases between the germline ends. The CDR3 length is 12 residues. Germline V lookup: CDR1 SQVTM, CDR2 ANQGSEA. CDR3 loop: CSVGAVVSEQFF. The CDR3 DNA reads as TGCAGCGTTGGAGCTGTGGTTAGTGAGCAGTTCTTC.

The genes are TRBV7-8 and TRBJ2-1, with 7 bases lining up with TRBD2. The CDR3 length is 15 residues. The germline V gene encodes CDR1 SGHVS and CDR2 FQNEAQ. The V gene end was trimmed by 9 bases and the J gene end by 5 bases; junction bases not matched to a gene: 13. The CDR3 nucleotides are TGTGCCAGGAGTTTAGCTAGCGGAGCCGACAATGAGCAGTTCTTC. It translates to CARSLASGADNEQFF.

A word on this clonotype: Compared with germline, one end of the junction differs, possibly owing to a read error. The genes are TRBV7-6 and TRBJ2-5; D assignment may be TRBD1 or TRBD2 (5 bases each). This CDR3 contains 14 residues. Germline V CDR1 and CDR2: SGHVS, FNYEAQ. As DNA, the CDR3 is TGTGCCAGCAGCATAGGGAGCGTGCCCGAGGGGCCCAACTTC. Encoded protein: CASSIGSVPEGPNF.

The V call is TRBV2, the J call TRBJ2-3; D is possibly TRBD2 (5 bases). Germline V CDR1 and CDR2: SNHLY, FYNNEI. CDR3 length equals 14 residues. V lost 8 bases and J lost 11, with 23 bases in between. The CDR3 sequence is CASGYAGTPTQQYF. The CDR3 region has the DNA TGTGCCAGCGGCTACGCGGGCACTCCCACGCAGCAGTATTTT.

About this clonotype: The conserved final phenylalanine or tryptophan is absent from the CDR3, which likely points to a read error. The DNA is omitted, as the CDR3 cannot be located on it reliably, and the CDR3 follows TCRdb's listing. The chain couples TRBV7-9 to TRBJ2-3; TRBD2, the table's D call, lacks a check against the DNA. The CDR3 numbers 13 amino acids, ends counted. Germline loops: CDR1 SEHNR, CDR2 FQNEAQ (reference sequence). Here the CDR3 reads CASSYERSGGHDE.

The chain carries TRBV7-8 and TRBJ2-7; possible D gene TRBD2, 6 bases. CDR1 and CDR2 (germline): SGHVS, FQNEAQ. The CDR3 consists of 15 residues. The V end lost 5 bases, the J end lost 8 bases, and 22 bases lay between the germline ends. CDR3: CASSLGGGPDNQQYV. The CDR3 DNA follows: TGTGCCAGCAGCCTTGGGGGAGGTCCCGATAACCAGCAGTACGTC.

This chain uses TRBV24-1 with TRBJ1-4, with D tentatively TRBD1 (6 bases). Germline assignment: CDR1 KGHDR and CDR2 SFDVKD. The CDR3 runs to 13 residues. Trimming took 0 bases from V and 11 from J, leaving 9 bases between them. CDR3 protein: CATSDLTTGKLFF. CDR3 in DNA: TGTGCCACCAGTGATTTGACGACAGGTAAACTGTTTTTT.

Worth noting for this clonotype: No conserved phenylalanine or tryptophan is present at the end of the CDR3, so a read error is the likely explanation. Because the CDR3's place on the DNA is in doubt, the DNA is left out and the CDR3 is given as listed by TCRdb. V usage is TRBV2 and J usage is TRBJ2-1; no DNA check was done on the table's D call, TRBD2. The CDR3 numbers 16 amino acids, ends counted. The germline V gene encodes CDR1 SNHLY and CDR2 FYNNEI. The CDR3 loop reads CASSGVGGAGPDELFC.

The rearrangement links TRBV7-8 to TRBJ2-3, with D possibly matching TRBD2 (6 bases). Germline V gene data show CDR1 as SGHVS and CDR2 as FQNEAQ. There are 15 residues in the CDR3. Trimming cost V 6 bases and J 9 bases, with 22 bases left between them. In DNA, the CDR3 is TGTGCCAGCAGTGGATTGCTGGAGGGAACAGTGACGCAGTATTTT. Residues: CASSGLLEGTVTQYF.

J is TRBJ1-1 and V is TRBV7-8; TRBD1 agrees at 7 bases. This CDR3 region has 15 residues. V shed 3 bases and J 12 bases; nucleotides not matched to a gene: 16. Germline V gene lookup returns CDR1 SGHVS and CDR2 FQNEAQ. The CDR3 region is CASSFDLAGTAHSFF. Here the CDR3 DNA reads TGTGCCAGCAGCTTTGATCTGGCCGGGACAGCCCATTCTTTCTTT.

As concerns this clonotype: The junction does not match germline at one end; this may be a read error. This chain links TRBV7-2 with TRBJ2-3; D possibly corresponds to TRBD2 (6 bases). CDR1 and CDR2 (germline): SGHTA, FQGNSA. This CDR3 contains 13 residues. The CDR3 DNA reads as TGTGCCAGCAGCGACGGGGGAACAGACACTCAGCAGTTT. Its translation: CASSDGGTDTQQF.

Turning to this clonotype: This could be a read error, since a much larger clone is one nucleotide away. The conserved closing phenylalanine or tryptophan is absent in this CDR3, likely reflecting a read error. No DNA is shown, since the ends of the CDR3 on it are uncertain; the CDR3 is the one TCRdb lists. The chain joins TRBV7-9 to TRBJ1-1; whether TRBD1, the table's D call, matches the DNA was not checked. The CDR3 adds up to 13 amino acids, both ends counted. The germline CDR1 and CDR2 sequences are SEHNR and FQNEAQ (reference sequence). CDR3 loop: CASSPRTGDHTDT.

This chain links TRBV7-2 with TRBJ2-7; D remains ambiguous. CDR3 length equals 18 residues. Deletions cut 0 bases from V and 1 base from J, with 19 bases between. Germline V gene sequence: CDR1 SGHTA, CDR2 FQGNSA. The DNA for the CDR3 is TGTGCCAGCAGCTTAGCGGCAGGCGCCGCAGCCCTTTCCTACGAGCAGTACGTC. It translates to CASSLAAGAAALSYEQYV.